This entry lists 10 T cell receptor beta chains sequenced from one sample in a study of Ad26.COV2.S vaccination and SARS-CoV-2 variants listed by TCRdb under 2021. Libraries were prepared through the immunoSEQ multiplex PCR assay. TCRdb's version of the immuneACCESS table is confined to in-frame rearrangements and falls short of the full clone set. An unresolved V gene accounts for under half of the shortfall where checked; the remainder is of unknown origin. The sample table shows 300,000 to 500,000 clones, and about 85% are seen once. The ten largest clones add up to 3.5% of the sample. The sample's treatment or condition label, in plain terms: roughly 20 received Ad26.COV2.S at low or high dose, single or two shots; roughly 5 received placebo; per-sample allocation not given. Repertoires of vaccine and placebo recipients were sequenced from samples taken on day 63 after the first injection. The sequencing used peripheral blood, collected in a trial of Ad26.COV2.S vaccine versus placebo. These receptors originate from a person aged 18-65 years who received the Ad26.COV2.S COVID-19 vaccine or a placebo.

With regard to this clone: A read error may produce the germline difference seen at one junction end. The chain carries TRBV3-1 (or the pseudogene TRBV3-2) and TRBJ2-2; D unclear. There are 14 residues in the CDR3. Per germline, CDR1 LGHDT and CDR2 YNNKEL (reference sequence). The CDR3 coding sequence is TGTGCCAGCAGTCAAGAGACCTATACCGGGGAGCTGTTTTTT. As protein: CASSQETYTGELFF.

The chain employs TRBV12-3 or TRBV12-4 and TRBJ2-3; no clear D gene. This CDR3 is built from 12 residues. V lost 2 bases and J lost 12, with 12 bases in between. CDR3 loop: CASSLRDITQYF. The CDR3 region has the DNA TGTGCCAGCAGTTTACGAGATATAACTCAGTATTTT.

The table lists this clone with a count of one. The chain has TRBV5-1 and TRBJ2-5; D possibly uses TRBD1 or TRBD2 (5 bases each). The germline gives CDR1 SGHRS, CDR2 YFSETQ. The CDR3 covers 15 residues. The V end was cut by 7 bases, the J end by 5 bases, with 21 bases between. CDR3: CASLVGPGTRETQYF. The CDR3 bases are TGCGCCAGCTTGGTGGGGCCGGGCACTAGGGAGACCCAGTACTTC.

This clone was seen a handful of times. The genes are TRBV6-4 and TRBJ1-5; 8 nucleotides match TRBD1. The CDR3 sequence is 16 residues long. Germline lookup yields CDR1 MRHNA and CDR2 SNTAGT. The trim removed 1 base at V and 8 bases at J, leaving 10 bases unmatched. This chain's CDR3 is CASSDFHPGGAKPQHF. CDR3 sequence (DNA): TGTGCCAGCAGTGACTTCCACCCAGGGGGCGCAAAGCCCCAGCATTTT.

Turning to this clone: Other nucleotide sequences from this sample produce the same CDR3. The V call is TRBV5-1, the J call TRBJ1-4; D perhaps matches TRBD1 (5 bases). CDR1 SGHRS and CDR2 YFSETQ come from the germline V gene. V lost 0 bases, J lost 7 bases, and 10 bases lay in between. There are 14 residues in the CDR3. The CDR3 here is CASSLDRGGEKLFF. The CDR3 region has the DNA TGCGCCAGCAGCTTGGATAGGGGAGGTGAAAAACTGTTTTTT.

A few counts support this clone. V is TRBV12-3 or TRBV12-4 and J is TRBJ1-2, with TRBD1 as a possible D gene (6 bases). The CDR3 sequence is 13 residues long. V lost 4 bases and J lost 7, with 13 bases in between. CDR3 sequence: CASSWHRATGYTF. The CDR3 DNA reads TGTGCCAGCAGTTGGCACAGGGCGACTGGCTACACCTTC.

This clone has just one count. The chain recombines TRBV10-3 with TRBJ1-5; D not certain. Germline CDR1 ENHRY, CDR2 SYGVKD. V lost 9 bases, J lost 4 bases, and 13 bases lay in between. This CDR3 region has 13 residues. The CDR3 bases are TGTGCCATTAGCCCACAGCTAAATCAGCCCCAGCATTTT. This gives the protein CAISPQLNQPQHF.

In this sample, this clone turned up once. The rearrangement links TRBV6-5 to TRBJ2-3; D possibly uses TRBD1 or TRBD2 (5 bases each). Trimming shortened V by 4 bases and J by 1 base, and 12 bases separated the two germline ends. The germline CDR1 and CDR2 sequences are MNHEY and SVGAGI. The CDR3 covers 15 residues. For the CDR3, the DNA is TGTGCCAGCAGTTTCTGGGGGAGTGGCACAGATACGCAGTATTTT. Translation: CASSFWGSGTDTQYF.

This clone has a single count. Other DNA sequences of this sample code for an identical CDR3. This sequence joins TRBV5-1 and TRBJ1-6, with TRBD1 as a possible D gene (5 bases). Between the trimmed V and J ends, which lost 2 bases and 5 bases, there was a span of 8 bases. The CDR3 sequence is 14 residues long. Germline V CDR1 and CDR2: SGHRS, YFSETQ. The CDR3, as DNA: TGCGCCAGCAGCTTATCGGGGGATAATTCACCCCTCCACTTT. Protein sequence: CASSLSGDNSPLHF.

This clone was detected only a few times. The rearrangement joins TRBV5-8 to TRBJ2-5; D is ambiguous. Trimming cost V 0 bases and J 7 bases, with 13 bases left between them. Germline V gene sequence: CDR1 SGHTS, CDR2 YDEGEE. This CDR3 has 14 amino acids. CDR3: CASSLGLRSGTQYF. DNA for the CDR3: TGTGCCAGCAGCTTGGGCCTGCGATCCGGGACCCAGTACTTC.